This T cell receptor (beta chain) was captured by sequencing in a study of blood T cell repertoires in COVID-19. Study as a whole: Some COVID-19 samples were acute and others convalescent; all came from the United States, Italy and Spain.

TCRdb keeps only in-frame clones here, not all; method: immunoSEQ multiplex PCR. The repertoire consists of 64,000 or so clones, with about 86% occurring once and the leading ten covering 1.2%. CDR1 SNHLY and CDR2 FYNNEI come from the germline V gene. This CDR3 region has 15 residues. The V end lost 6 bases, the J end lost 0 bases, and 13 bases lay between the germline ends. This TCR was sampled from a man in his forties or fifties with acute or convalescent COVID-19. Sequencing was performed on peripheral blood. This rearrangement joins TRBV2 to TRBJ2-3; D perhaps matches TRBD1 (5 bases). CDR3 residues: CASSVIQGSTDTQYF. The CDR3 nucleotides read TGTGCCAGCAGCGTTATTCAGGGTAGCACAGATACGCAGTATTTT.